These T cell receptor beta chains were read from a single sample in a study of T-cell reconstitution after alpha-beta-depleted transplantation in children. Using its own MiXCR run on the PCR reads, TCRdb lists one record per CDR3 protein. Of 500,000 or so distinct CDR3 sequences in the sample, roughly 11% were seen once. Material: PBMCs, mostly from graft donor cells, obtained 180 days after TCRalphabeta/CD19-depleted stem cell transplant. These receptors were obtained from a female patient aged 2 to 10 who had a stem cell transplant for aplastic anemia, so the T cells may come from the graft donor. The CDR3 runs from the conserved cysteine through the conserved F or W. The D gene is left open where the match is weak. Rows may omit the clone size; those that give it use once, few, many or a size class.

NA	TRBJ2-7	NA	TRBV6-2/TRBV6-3	TGTGCCAGCAGTTACGAGACCTACGAGCAGTACTTC	CASSYETYEQYF
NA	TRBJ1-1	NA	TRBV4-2	TGTGCCAGCAGCCAAGATGCAGCGACCATGAACACTGAAGCTTTCTTT	CASSQDAATMNTEAFF
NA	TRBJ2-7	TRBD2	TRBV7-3	TGTGCCAGCAGCTTAAATGTTAGCGGGCACGAGCAGTACTTC	CASSLNVSGHEQYF
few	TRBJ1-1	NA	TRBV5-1	TGCGCCAGCAGCTTGTTCGCAGGGAGTACTGAAGCTTTCTTT	CASSLFAGSTEAFF
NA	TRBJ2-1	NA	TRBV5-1	TGCGCCAGCGGGATCGAGCAGTTCTTC	CASGIEQFF
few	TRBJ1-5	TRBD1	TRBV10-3	TGTGCCATCGGCCCTTTGGACAGGAGTAGCAATCAGCCCCAGCATTTT	CAIGPLDRSSNQPQHF
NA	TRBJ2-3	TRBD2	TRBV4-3	TGCGCCAGCAGCCAAGAGACCGGGTTTAGCGGGAGAGGCACAGATACGCAGTATTTT	CASSQETGFSGRGTDTQYF
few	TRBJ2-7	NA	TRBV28	TGTGCCAGCACAGCCCACGCCAACAAGATTGAGCAGTACTTC	CASTAHANKIEQYF
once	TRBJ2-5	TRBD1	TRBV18	TGTGCCAGTTCACGCGGACAGGAGGAGACCCAGTACTTC	CASSRGQEETQYF
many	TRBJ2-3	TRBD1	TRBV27	TGTGCCAGCAGCTTTAGAACAGGGGCGAGGACAGATACGCAGTATTTT	CASSFRTGARTDTQYF